One sample yielded the 13 T cell receptor beta chains listed below, sequenced in a study of T cells in narcolepsy. Produced via immunoSEQ multiplex PCR; TCRdb's table is partial and in-frame only. The profile shows about 40,000 clones, about 87% of them singletons. The sequenced sample consisted of CD45RA- memory CD4+ T cells from PBMCs. All receptors derive from a human donor with narcolepsy.

V and J are TRBV6-6 and TRBJ1-1, with D uncertain. V shed 0 bases and J shed 3 bases, with 8 bases lying between them. This CDR3 comprises 14 residues. Germline CDR1 reads MNHNY; CDR2 reads SVGAGI (reference sequence). This CDR3 is CASSYSRGDTEAFF. In DNA, the CDR3 is TGTGCCAGCAGTTACTCCCGTGGAGACACTGAAGCTTTCTTT.

V is TRBV7-9 and J is TRBJ1-1; no reliable D call. Germline lookup yields CDR1 SEHNR and CDR2 FQNEAQ (reference sequence). The CDR3 covers 14 residues. Trimming cost V 5 bases and J 1 base, with 11 bases left between them. CDR3 region: CASSLQVENTEAFF. CDR3 sequence (DNA): TGTGCCAGCAGCCTCCAGGTGGAGAACACTGAAGCTTTCTTT.

In this sample, this clone turned up once. CDR3 DNA: TGTGCCAGCAGTCGTTGGGACAGAGTTGCTACTGAAGCTTTCTTT. This translates into CASSRWDRVATEAFF. This chain connects TRBV6-5 to TRBJ1-1; TRBD1 matches at 7 bases. Germline values: CDR1 MNHEY, CDR2 SVGAGI. CDR3 length equals 15 residues. The ends lost 5 bases at V and 5 bases at J; junction bases unmatched: 11.

V and J are TRBV30 and TRBJ2-5; D may be TRBD1 (6 bases). This CDR3 is 14 amino acids long. Trimming removed 4 bases from V and 2 bases from J, with 14 bases in between. CDR1 and CDR2 from the germline V gene are GTSNPN and SVGIG (reference sequence). The CDR3 coding sequence is TGTGCCTGGACGGGCGACAGGCAACAAGAGACCCAGTACTTC. This codes for CAWTGDRQQETQYF.

The chain recombines TRBV9 with TRBJ2-6, with TRBD1 matching 12 bases. V shed 2 bases and J 3 bases; nucleotides not matched to a gene: 6. CDR1 is SGDLS and CDR2 is YYNGEE in the germline V gene. The CDR3 is made up of 18 amino acids. CDR3 residues: CASSVSGQGAGGANVLTF. The CDR3 DNA is TGTGCCAGCAGCGTCTCGGGACAGGGGGCTGGTGGGGCCAACGTCCTGACTTTC.

The chain couples TRBV19 to TRBJ1-1, with a possible D match to TRBD1 (5 bases). From germline, CDR1 is LNHDA and CDR2 SQIVND (reference sequence). V lost 10 bases and J 6 bases, leaving 18 bases between the germline ends. This CDR3 has 13 amino acids. CDR3 sequence reads: CATLERGRSEAFF. The CDR3 DNA reads TGTGCCACCTTGGAGAGGGGCAGGTCTGAAGCTTTCTTT.

The chain has TRBV6-1 and TRBJ2-1, with D maybe TRBD1 (5 bases). V was cut by 1 base and J by 7 bases, with 14 bases left in between. This CDR3 comprises 15 residues. CDR1 is MNHNS and CDR2 is SASEGT in the germline V gene. As DNA, the CDR3 is TGTGCCAGCAGTGAAGGACAGACTCTTTGGAATGAGCAGTTCTTC. This gives the protein CASSEGQTLWNEQFF.

V gene TRBV27 combines with J gene TRBJ2-3, with D uncertain. The CDR3 length is 16 residues. Trimming shortened V by 2 bases and J by 0 bases, and 12 bases separated the two germline ends. CDR1 MNHEY and CDR2 SMNVEV come from the germline V gene (reference sequence). CDR3 sequence reads: CASSLQQFFSTDTQYF. CDR3 nucleotides: TGTGCCAGCAGTTTACAGCAATTTTTTAGCACAGATACGCAGTATTTT.

The chain is built from TRBV21-1 and TRBJ1-5; TRBD1, the D gene given by the table, was not confirmed from the DNA. TRBV21-1 is a pseudogene locus. The CDR3 contains 21 residues. CDR3 nucleotides: TGTGCCAGCAGCAAAGGCGGAAGGACAGGGTTAGGGGGCTATAGCAATCAGCCCCAGCATTTT. It codes for CASSKGGRTGLGGYSNQPQHF.

The chain carries TRBV2 and TRBJ2-7; D is unresolved. V lost 2 bases, J lost 2 bases, and 7 bases lay in between. Germline V CDR1 and CDR2: SNHLY, FYNNEI. The CDR3 runs to 13 residues. CDR3: CASSEPFTYEQYF. The CDR3 DNA is TGTGCCAGCAGTGAACCGTTCACCTACGAGCAGTACTTC.

The chain uses TRBV4-3 and TRBJ2-1; D is unclear. Trimming cost V 0 bases and J 6 bases, with 9 bases left between them. Germline V gene sequence: CDR1 LGHNA, CDR2 YSLEER. The CDR3 has 14 residues. CDR3 amino acids: CASSQEGVFNEQFF. For the CDR3, the DNA is TGCGCCAGCAGCCAAGAAGGAGTTTTCAATGAGCAGTTCTTC.

This clone showed up just once. The chain joins TRBV14 to TRBJ2-3; D gene ambiguous. V was clipped by 1 base and J by 2 bases, with 10 bases between them. The CDR3 sequence is 15 residues long. Germline V gene sequence: CDR1 SGHDN, CDR2 FVKESK. For the CDR3, the DNA is TGTGCCAGCAGCCAAGTCTACGGGTCCACAGATACGCAGTATTTT. As protein: CASSQVYGSTDTQYF. Full variable domain (remainder filled in from reference TRBV14 and TRBJ2-3): EAGVTQFPSHSVIEKGQTVTLRCDPISGHDNLYWYRRVMGKEIKFLLHFVKESKQDESGMPNNRFLAERTGGTYSTLKVQPAELEDSGVYFCASSQVYGSTDTQYFGPGTRLTVL.

Note on this clone: Other DNA sequences within the sample encode an identical CDR3. The V call is TRBV30, the J call TRBJ1-2, with D perhaps matching TRBD1 (5 bases). The V end lost 7 bases, the J end lost 4 bases, and 28 bases lay between the germline ends. Germline V gene sequence: CDR1 GTSNPN, CDR2 SVGIG (reference sequence). The CDR3 consists of 17 residues. The CDR3 sequence is CAFIGGGGDSRLYGYTF. The DNA for the CDR3 is TGTGCCTTCATCGGCGGGGGAGGGGATAGTCGGCTCTATGGCTACACCTTC.